The present entry profiles one T cell receptor (beta chain) with its context. Germline values: CDR1 SNHLY, CDR2 FYNNEI. V lost 2 bases and J 5 bases, leaving 6 bases between the germline ends. This CDR3 spans 13 amino acids. The data were produced by immunoSEQ multiplex PCR, yet TCRdb's version contains in-frame clones alone and is incomplete. The data contain 150,000 or so clones, roughly nine tenths of them singletons. The record originates from a study of T cell responses to AZD1222 COVID-19 vaccine. Source: peripheral blood, taken on day 0 of AZD1222 vaccination. The chain recombines TRBV2 with TRBJ2-2; D possibly corresponds to TRBD1 (5 bases). The clonotype originates from an adult in good health. The CDR3: CASSERGTGELFF. In nucleotides, the CDR3 is TGTGCCAGCAGTGAAAGGGGAACCGGGGAGCTGTTTTTT.